Listed here are 8 T cell receptor beta chains from one sample, sequenced in a study of beta chain features in type 1 diabetes. Sequencing targeted expressed TCRB transcripts, as all isolated RNA had been reverse transcribed. Sequencing was performed with immunoSEQ multiplex PCR; in TCRdb, only in-frame clones are kept and a portion is missing. Here the sample spans nearly 350,000 clones, 9.3% being singletons. No cognate antigen is known for these TCRs. The study's findings and limits: Shortening of TCRB CDR3s, moderate but significant, appeared in all four CD4+ subsets of Type 1 diabetes patients.

Sequenced material: central memory CD4+ T cells from blood. The source of these receptors is a man under 40 with type 1 diabetes.

J is TRBJ1-2 and V is TRBV6-5, with D maybe TRBD1 (5 bases). The CDR3 contains 14 residues. From germline, CDR1 is MNHEY and CDR2 SVGAGI. The V gene lost 6 bases and the J gene lost 5 bases, with 16 bases spanning the gap. DNA of the CDR3: TGTGCCAGCAGACCCGGGGGGGGAGAGTATGGCTACACCTTC. Translating it yields CASRPGGGEYGYTF.

The chain joins TRBV6-4 to TRBJ2-5; D possibly corresponds to TRBD1 (5 bases). Germline CDR1 is MRHNA and CDR2 is SNTAGT. Trimming left V 5 bases short and J 3 bases short, with 13 bases between. This CDR3 has 14 residues. CDR3 in amino acids: CASSPLGREETQYF. CDR3 sequence (DNA): TGTGCCAGCAGTCCCCTCGGCAGGGAAGAGACCCAGTACTTC.

Of note for this clone: A read error may be the cause here, since a much bigger clone is one base away. Other DNA sequences from this sample encode an identical CDR3 as well. This rearrangement joins TRBV19 to TRBJ2-2, with TRBD1 identical over 9 bases. The CDR3 covers 14 residues. J gave up 7 bases and V 5 bases, and 5 bases lay outside the gene matches. Germline values: CDR1 LNHDA, CDR2 SQIVND (reference sequence). CDR3 coding DNA: TGTGCCAGTAGTGTAACAGGGGGCGGCGGGGAGCTGTTTTTT. It encodes CASSVTGGGGELFF.

Only a few counts were recorded for this clone. The gene calls are TRBV5-4 and TRBJ1-2; D is possibly TRBD1 (6 bases). V was clipped by 3 bases and J by 1 base, with 16 bases between them. CDR1 and CDR2 from the germline V gene are SGHNT and YYREEE (reference sequence). The CDR3 extends over 16 amino acids. As DNA, the CDR3 is TGTGCCAGCAGCTCCCAAACAGGGCTGTTTAACTATGGCTACACCTTC. It encodes CASSSQTGLFNYGYTF.

This clone has only a few counts. CDR3 sequence: CASCNRGDGYTF. Written as DNA, the CDR3 is TGTGCCAGCTGTAACAGGGGTGATGGCTACACCTTC. The chain couples TRBV6-5 to TRBJ1-2, with TRBD1 matching over 7 bases. The ends lost 8 bases at V and 6 bases at J; junction bases unmatched: 6. CDR3 length: 12 residues. The germline gives CDR1 MNHEY, CDR2 SVGAGI.

V usage is TRBV9 and J usage is TRBJ2-5; 7 bases are shared with TRBD1. Germline loops: CDR1 SGDLS, CDR2 YYNGEE. V trimming: 2 bases; J trimming: 4 bases; junction bases outside the gene matches: 11. The length of the CDR3 is 16 residues. The DNA of the CDR3 is TGTGCCAGCAGCGTGGGCTTACAGGGGTTCGGAGAGACCCAGTACTTC. The encoded protein is CASSVGLQGFGETQYF. Full variable domain (remainder filled in from reference TRBV9 and TRBJ2-5): DSGVTQTPKHLITATGQRVTLRCSPRSGDLSVYWYQQSLDQGLQFLIQYYNGEERAKGNILERFSAQQFPDLHSELNLSSLELGDSALYFCASSVGLQGFGETQYFGPGTRLLVL.

This sequence joins TRBV5-4 and TRBJ1-1, with unresolved D. The CDR3 sequence is 13 residues long. Between the trimmed V and J ends, which lost 0 bases and 7 bases, there was a span of 10 bases. Germline V gene data show CDR1 as SGHNT and CDR2 as YYREEE (reference sequence). The DNA of the CDR3 is TGTGCCAGCAGCTTGGAGGCCGGCCTTGAAGCTTTCTTT. Translating gives CASSLEAGLEAFF.

This clone was observed a few times. CDR3 protein: CASSPLDRGTGNTIYF. CDR3 DNA sequence: TGTGCCAGCAGTCCCCTCGACAGGGGGACAGGAAACACCATATATTTT. The rearrangement uses TRBV27 and TRBJ1-3, with 9 bases aligning to TRBD1. The V segment lost 5 bases and the J segment 4 bases; nucleotides outside the gene matches: 9. Looked up from germline, CDR1 is MNHEY and CDR2 is SMNVEV (reference sequence). This CDR3 is 16 amino acids long.